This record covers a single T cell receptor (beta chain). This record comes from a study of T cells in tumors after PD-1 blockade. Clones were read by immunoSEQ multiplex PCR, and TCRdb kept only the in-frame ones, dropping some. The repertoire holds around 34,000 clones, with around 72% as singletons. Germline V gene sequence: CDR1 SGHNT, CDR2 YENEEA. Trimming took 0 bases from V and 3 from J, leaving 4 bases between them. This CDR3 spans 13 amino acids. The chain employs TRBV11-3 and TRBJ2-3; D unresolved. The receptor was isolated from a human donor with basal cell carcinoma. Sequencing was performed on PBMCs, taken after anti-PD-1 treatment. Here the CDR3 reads CASSLDLTDTQYF. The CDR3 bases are TGTGCCAGCAGCTTAGACCTAACAGATACGCAGTATTTT.